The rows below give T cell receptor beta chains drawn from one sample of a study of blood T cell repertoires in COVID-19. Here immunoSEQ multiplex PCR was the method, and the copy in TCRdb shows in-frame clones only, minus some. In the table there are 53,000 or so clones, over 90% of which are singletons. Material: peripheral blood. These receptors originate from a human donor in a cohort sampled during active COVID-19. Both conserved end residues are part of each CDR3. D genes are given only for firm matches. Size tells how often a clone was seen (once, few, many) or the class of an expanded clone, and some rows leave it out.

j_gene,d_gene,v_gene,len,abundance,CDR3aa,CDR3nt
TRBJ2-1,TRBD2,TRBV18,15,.,CASSPTAGSVNEQFF,TGTGCCAGCTCTCCAACAGCGGGAAGTGTCAATGAGCAGTTCTTC
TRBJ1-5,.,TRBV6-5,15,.,CASRIHRDSNQPQHF,TGTGCCAGCAGGATCCACAGGGATAGCAATCAGCCCCAGCATTTT
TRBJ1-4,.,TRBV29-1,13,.,CSVEDSGHEKLFF,TGCAGCGTTGAAGATTCAGGCCATGAAAAACTGTTTTTT
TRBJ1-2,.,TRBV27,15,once,CASSRGGAANYGYTF,TGTGCCAGCAGCCGTGGTGGGGCGGCTAACTATGGCTACACCTTC
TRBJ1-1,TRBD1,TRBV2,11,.,CASSGTGRAFF,TGTGCCAGCAGTGGGACAGGCCGGGCTTTCTTT
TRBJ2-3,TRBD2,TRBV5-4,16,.,CASSHRAGGETDTQYF,TGTGCCAGCAGCCACAGGGCGGGAGGAGAGACAGATACGCAGTATTTT
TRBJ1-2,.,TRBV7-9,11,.,CASIPLDGYTF,TGTGCCAGCATCCCACTGGATGGCTACACCTTC
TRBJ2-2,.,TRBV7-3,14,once,CASRTGLGTGELFF,TGTGCCAGCAGAACAGGGTTAGGGACCGGGGAGCTGTTTTTT
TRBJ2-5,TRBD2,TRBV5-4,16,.,CASSLEAGGPRETQYF,TGTGCCAGCAGCTTAGAAGCGGGAGGGCCCCGTGAGACCCAGTACTTC
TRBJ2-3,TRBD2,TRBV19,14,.,CASMASPGLATQYF,TGTGCCAGTATGGCATCCCCAGGACTAGCAACGCAGTATTTT
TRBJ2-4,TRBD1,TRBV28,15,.,CASSRAGGIINIQYF,TGTGCCAGCAGCCGCGCAGGGGGTATTATAAACATTCAGTACTTC
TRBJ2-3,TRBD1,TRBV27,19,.,CASRAASSPGQRGTDTQYF,TGTGCCAGCAGAGCCGCCTCGTCCCCGGGACAGCGAGGGACAGATACGCAGTATTTT
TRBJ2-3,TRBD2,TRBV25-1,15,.,CASSGNSGRVDTQYF,TGTGCCAGCAGTGGCAATAGCGGGAGGGTGGATACGCAGTATTTT
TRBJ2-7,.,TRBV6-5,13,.,CASRRTSNYEQYF,TGTGCCAGCCGTAGGACTTCGAACTACGAGCAGTACTTC
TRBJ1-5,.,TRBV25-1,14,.,CASSEQGIDQPQHF,TGTGCCAGCAGTGAACAGGGAATCGATCAGCCCCAGCATTTT
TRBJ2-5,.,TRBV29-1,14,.,CSVLSRGSQETQYF,TGCAGCGTTTTGTCACGGGGATCCCAAGAGACCCAGTACTTC
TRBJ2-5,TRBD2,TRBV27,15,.,CASSLSMRGLETQYF,TGTGCCAGCAGTTTATCTATGCGGGGGTTGGAGACCCAGTACTTC
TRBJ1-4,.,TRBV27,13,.,CASSLQINEKLFF,TGTGCCAGCAGTTTACAGATTAATGAAAAACTGTTTTTT
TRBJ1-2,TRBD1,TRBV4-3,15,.,CASSQDIRGNYGYTF,TGCGCCAGCAGCCAAGATATCAGGGGGAACTATGGCTACACCTTC
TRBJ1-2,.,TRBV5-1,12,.,CASSLDSYGYTF,TGCGCCAGCAGCCTCGACAGCTATGGCTACACCTTC
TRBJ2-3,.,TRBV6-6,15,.,CASSGRDSLTDTQYF,TGTGCCAGCAGCGGGCGAGACAGCCTCACAGATACGCAGTATTTT
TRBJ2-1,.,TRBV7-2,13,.,CASSRGSYNEQFF,TGTGCCAGCAGCAGAGGTTCGTACAATGAGCAGTTCTTC
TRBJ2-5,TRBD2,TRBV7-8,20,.,CASSFFARLAGGRGQETQYF,TGTGCCAGCAGCTTTTTTGCACGACTAGCGGGGGGGCGAGGACAAGAGACCCAGTACTTC
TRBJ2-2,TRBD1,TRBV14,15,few,CASSQRQGGTGELFF,TGTGCCAGCAGCCAGCGACAGGGGGGCACCGGGGAGCTGTTTTTT
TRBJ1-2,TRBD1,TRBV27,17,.,CASSRPSGGTLRYGYTF,TGTGCCAGCAGTCGCCCGTCAGGGGGTACTCTTCGGTATGGCTACACCTTC
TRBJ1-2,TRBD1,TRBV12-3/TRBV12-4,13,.,CASSLQGGDGYTF,TGTGCCAGCAGTTTACAAGGGGGCGACGGCTACACCTTC
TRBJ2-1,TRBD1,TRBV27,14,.,CASSLLTGSDEQFF,TGTGCCAGCAGTTTACTGACAGGGAGTGATGAGCAGTTCTTC
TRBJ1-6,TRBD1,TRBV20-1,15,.,CSASKGGQGNSPLHF,TGCAGTGCTAGTAAGGGGGGACAGGGGAATTCACCCCTCCACTTT
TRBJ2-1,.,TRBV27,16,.,CASSFSGRWTYNEQFF,TGTGCCAGCAGTTTCTCAGGGAGGTGGACATACAATGAGCAGTTCTTC
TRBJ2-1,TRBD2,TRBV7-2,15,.,CASSLVGGFDNEQFF,TGTGCCAGCAGCTTAGTGGGGGGGTTCGACAATGAGCAGTTCTTC
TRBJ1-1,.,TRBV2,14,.,CASSGRRGNTEAFF,TGTGCCAGCAGTGGACGTAGGGGGAACACTGAAGCTTTCTTT
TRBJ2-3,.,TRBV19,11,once,CASGGSDTQYF,TGTGCCAGTGGAGGGTCAGATACGCAGTATTTT
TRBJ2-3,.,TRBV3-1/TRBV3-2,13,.,CASSPRYTDTQYF,TGTGCCAGCAGCCCTAGGTACACAGATACGCAGTATTTT
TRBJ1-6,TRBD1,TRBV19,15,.,CASSISRGPNSPLHF,TGTGCCAGTAGTATTTCGAGGGGGCCTAATTCACCCCTCCACTTT
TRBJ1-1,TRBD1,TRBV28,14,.,CASSFIQGAGEAFF,TGTGCCAGCAGTTTCATCCAGGGGGCAGGTGAAGCTTTCTTT
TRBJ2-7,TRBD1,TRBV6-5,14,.,CASSKTGGSYEQYF,TGTGCCAGCAGTAAGACAGGGGGTTCCTACGAGCAGTACTTC
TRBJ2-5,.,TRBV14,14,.,CASSQAPLEETQYF,TGTGCCAGCAGCCAAGCCCCCCTAGAAGAGACCCAGTACTTC
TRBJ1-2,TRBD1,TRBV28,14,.,CASIDRQGSGGYTF,TGTGCCAGCATAGACCGACAGGGGAGCGGCGGCTACACCTTC
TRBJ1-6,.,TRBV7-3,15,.,CASSLSGSYNSPLHF,TGTGCCAGCAGCTTAAGCGGCTCCTATAATTCACCCCTCCACTTT
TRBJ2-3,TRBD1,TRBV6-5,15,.,CASSGTYSRGDTQYF,TGTGCCAGCAGCGGAACGTATAGCAGGGGGGATACGCAGTATTTT
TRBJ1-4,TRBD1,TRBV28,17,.,CASSFATGGATNEKLFF,TGTGCCAGCAGTTTTGCGACAGGGGGCGCGACTAATGAAAAACTGTTTTTT
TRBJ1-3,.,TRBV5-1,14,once,CASSFREAGNTIYF,TGCGCCAGCAGCTTTCGAGAAGCTGGAAACACCATATATTTT
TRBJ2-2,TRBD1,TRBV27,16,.,CASSPNDRGLTGELFF,TGTGCCAGCAGTCCAAACGACAGGGGGCTGACCGGGGAGCTGTTTTTT
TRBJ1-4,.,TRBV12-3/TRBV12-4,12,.,CASRLANEKLFF,TGTGCCAGCAGGCTGGCCAACGAAAAACTGTTTTTT
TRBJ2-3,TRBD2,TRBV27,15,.,CASGLGTSGSDAQYF,TGTGCCAGCGGCCTCGGGACTAGCGGGAGTGACGCGCAGTATTTT
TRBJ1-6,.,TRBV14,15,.,CASSSPGGQNSPLHF,TGTGCCAGCAGCTCCCCAGGCGGACAGAATTCACCCCTCCACTTT
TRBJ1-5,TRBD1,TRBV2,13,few,CASRTGQNQPQHF,TGTGCCAGCAGAACGGGACAGAATCAGCCCCAGCATTTT
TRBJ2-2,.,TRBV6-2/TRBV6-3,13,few,CASSYSRAGELFF,TGTGCCAGCAGTTACTCGCGGGCCGGGGAGCTGTTTTTT
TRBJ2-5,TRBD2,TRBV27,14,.,CASSRLAGQETQYF,TGTGCCAGCAGTAGACTAGCGGGGCAAGAGACCCAGTACTTC
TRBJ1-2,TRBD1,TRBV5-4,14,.,CASSLPDRGHGYTF,TGTGCCAGCAGCTTGCCGGACAGGGGCCATGGCTACACCTTC
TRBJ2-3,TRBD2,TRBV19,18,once,CASSVGLAGGLFTDTQYF,TGTGCCAGTAGTGTCGGACTAGCGGGGGGGCTGTTCACAGATACGCAGTATTTT
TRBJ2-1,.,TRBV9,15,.,CASSVGGWSYNEQFF,TGTGCCAGCAGCGTAGGGGGCTGGTCCTACAATGAGCAGTTCTTC